The 27 T cell receptor beta chains below were found in one sample sequenced in a study of identical twins. MiXCR, run by TCRdb on the 5' RACE reads, gives a single entry per CDR3 protein. The data hold some 440,000 distinct CDR3 sequences, with approximately 25% observed a single time. These data also featured in a second study, about T cells expressing NK-cell markers.

The source material was CD4+ T cells sorted from blood. Source of these receptors: a woman younger than 35 in good health.

This sequence joins TRBV5-1 and TRBJ2-7, with D tentatively TRBD2 (5 bases). Trimming took off 4 bases at V and 4 bases at J, with 12 bases between the two ends. This CDR3 is 13 amino acids long. Germline loops: CDR1 SGHRS, CDR2 YFSETQ. CDR3 residues: CASSPSGFYEQYF. The CDR3 DNA reads as TGCGCCAGCAGCCCGTCGGGGTTTTACGAGCAGTACTTC.

This clonotype was seen a few times. This rearrangement joins TRBV4-2 to TRBJ2-3; tentative D call: TRBD2 (5 bases). The CDR3 contains 14 residues. Trimming pared 5 bases from V and 4 bases from J, leaving 13 bases between. Germline V gene sequence: CDR1 LGHNA, CDR2 YNFKEQ. The CDR3 reads CASSGPSHPDTQYF. As DNA, the CDR3 is TGTGCCAGCAGCGGACCTAGCCACCCAGATACGCAGTATTTT.

This clonotype was seen many times. The genes are TRBV28 and TRBJ2-6; D is possibly TRBD1 (6 bases). CDR3 length: 15 amino acids. The germline gives CDR1 MDHEN, CDR2 SYDVKM. V was cut by 6 bases and J by 2 bases, with 11 bases left in between. CDR3 protein: CASSPTGTGANVLTF. DNA for the CDR3: TGTGCCAGCAGCCCAACAGGGACTGGGGCCAACGTCCTGACTTTC.

This chain's CDR3 is CASSHRWTGELFF. The DNA for the CDR3 is TGTGCCAGCAGCCATCGGTGGACCGGGGAGCTGTTTTTT. This chain links TRBV3-1 with TRBJ2-2, with unresolved D. Trimming took 3 bases from V and 5 from J, leaving 7 bases between them. The germline V gene encodes CDR1 LGHDT and CDR2 YNNKEL (reference sequence). This CDR3 has 13 amino acids.

This clonotype has a handful of counts. The rearrangement links TRBV7-9 to TRBJ2-7; D may be TRBD2 (5 bases). Germline V lookup: CDR1 SEHNR, CDR2 FQNEAQ (reference sequence). The CDR3 loop spans 14 amino acids. V shed 5 bases and J shed 2 bases, with 13 bases lying between them. CDR3 DNA sequence: TGTGCCAGCAGCCCAGAGACTACCACCTACGAGCAGTACTTC. This sequence encodes CASSPETTTYEQYF.

This clonotype was found a few times. The genes are TRBV6-5 and TRBJ1-2; D is uncertain. Deletions cut 6 bases from V and 4 bases from J, with 9 bases between. This CDR3 spans 12 amino acids. Per germline, CDR1 MNHEY and CDR2 SVGAGI. The CDR3 DNA follows: TGTGCCAGCAGACGAAGTACCTATGGCTACACCTTC. It is translated as CASRRSTYGYTF.

This clonotype was found a few times. The chain combines TRBV28 with TRBJ2-7, with D perhaps matching TRBD2 (6 bases). The CDR3 runs 16 residues. Germline CDR1 is MDHEN and CDR2 is SYDVKM. Trimming removed 4 bases from V and 3 bases from J, with 19 bases in between. CDR3 sequence reads: CASSYSNGGGSYEQYF. DNA for the CDR3: TGTGCCAGCAGTTACTCCAACGGGGGAGGAAGCTACGAGCAGTACTTC.

This clonotype was seen many times. The rearrangement uses TRBV27 and TRBJ1-2; TRBD1 matches at 7 bases. This CDR3 is 14 amino acids long. The ends lost 2 bases at V and 6 bases at J; junction bases unmatched: 6. Germline V CDR1 and CDR2: MNHEY, SMNVEV (reference sequence). CDR3 DNA: TGTGCCAGCAGTTTACTGGGACAGAGGGATGGCTACACCTTC. It encodes CASSLLGQRDGYTF.

The chain carries TRBV7-8 and TRBJ2-2, with D unclear. This CDR3 comprises 11 residues. Germline V gene data show CDR1 as SGHVS and CDR2 as FQNEAQ. V lost 8 bases and J lost 8, with 9 bases in between. In DNA form, the CDR3 reads TGTGCCAGCTCGGCCTGGGGGGAGCTGTTTTTT. It specifies CASSAWGELFF. The whole variable domain, filled in from reference TRBV7-8 and TRBJ2-2, reads GAGVSQSPRYKVAKRGQDVALRCDPISGHVSLFWYQQALGQGPEFLTYFQNEAQLDKSGLPSDRFFAERPEGSVSTLKIQRTQQEDSAVYLCASSAWGELFFGEGSRLTVL.

The chain has TRBV12-3 or TRBV12-4 and TRBJ2-7; TRBD2 might be the D (5 bases). The CDR3 length is 13 residues. V lost 10 bases and J 2 bases, leaving 15 bases between the germline ends. CDR3 in amino acids: CATSLAGAYEQYF. CDR3 coding DNA: TGTGCCACCTCTTTGGCGGGCGCCTACGAGCAGTACTTC.

In its sample, this clonotype was seen a few times. V gene TRBV7-8 combines with J gene TRBJ1-6; D is ambiguous. Germline-derived CDR1 and CDR2 are SGHVS and FQNEAQ. V shed 1 base and J shed 10 bases, with 8 bases lying between them. The CDR3 extends over 13 amino acids. CDR3 coding DNA: TGTGCCAGCAGCTTAGGGATGGGGTCACCCCTCCACTTT. This gives the protein CASSLGMGSPLHF.

The chain links TRBV29-1 to TRBJ2-3, with a tentative D call TRBD2 (6 bases). Germline-derived CDR1 and CDR2 are SQVTM and ANQGSEA. The CDR3 has 15 residues. The V end was cut by 2 bases, the J end by 1 base, with 13 bases between. CDR3 bases: TGCAGCGTTGAATCGGGACTCGGTGGCACAGATACGCAGTATTTT. Its translation is CSVESGLGGTDTQYF.

This clonotype has more than one count but fewer than ten. The chain recombines TRBV7-9 with TRBJ2-3, with no clear D. CDR3 length: 15 amino acids. Per germline, CDR1 SEHNR and CDR2 FQNEAQ (reference sequence). Deletions cut 0 bases from V and 2 bases from J, with 9 bases between. This CDR3 reads CASSLAVLYTDTQYF. CDR3 nucleotides: TGTGCCAGCAGCTTAGCGGTGCTATACACAGATACGCAGTATTTT.

The sample holds a few counts of this clonotype. The V call is TRBV12-3 or TRBV12-4, the J call TRBJ1-4; the D is unclear. CDR3 length: 13 residues. Trimming pared 7 bases from V and 3 bases from J, leaving 9 bases between. This CDR3 reads CASTRGPNEKLFF. In nucleotides, the CDR3 is TGTGCCAGCACCCGAGGGCCTAATGAAAAACTGTTTTTT.

The CDR3 DNA reads as TGCGCCAGCAGCTTAGGGGAGAAAGAGACCCAGTACTTC. It translates to CASSLGEKETQYF. The genes are TRBV5-1 and TRBJ2-5; D possibly uses TRBD1 or TRBD2 (5 bases each). The CDR3 spans 13 residues. The germline CDR1 and CDR2 sequences are SGHRS and YFSETQ. With 2 bases removed from V and 3 bases from J, the gap between germline ends came to 8 bases.

The CDR3 here is CASSFSGDSQETQYF. CDR3 DNA: TGCGCCAGCAGCTTTAGCGGAGACTCCCAAGAGACCCAGTACTTC. This sequence joins TRBV5-1 and TRBJ2-5; a possible D gene is TRBD2 (6 bases). This CDR3 comprises 15 residues. V was pared by 2 bases and J by 1 base, with 12 bases between. Germline V gene data show CDR1 as SGHRS and CDR2 as YFSETQ.

The V call is TRBV7-2, the J call TRBJ2-3, with TRBD2 matching 8 bases. CDR1 is SGHTA, CDR2 FQGNSA, per germline. The CDR3 runs 14 residues. J gave up 2 bases and V 5 bases, and 3 bases lay outside the gene matches. DNA of the CDR3: TGTGCCAGCAGCGTTAGCGGGGACACAGATACGCAGTATTTT. It translates to CASSVSGDTDTQYF.

This clonotype was detected only a few times. The V gene is TRBV20-1, the J gene TRBJ2-1; 7 nucleotides align to TRBD2. The J segment lost 6 bases and the V segment lost 3 bases, leaving 8 bases of the junction unmatched. In germline, CDR1 is DFQATT, CDR2 SNEGSKA (reference sequence). The CDR3 contains 14 residues. This CDR3 reads CSASPSGPFNEQFF. The CDR3, as DNA: TGCAGTGCTAGCCCTAGCGGACCTTTCAATGAGCAGTTCTTC.

The chain links TRBV27 to TRBJ2-2; 9 nucleotides agree with TRBD1. The V gene's germline CDR1 is MNHEY and CDR2 SMNVEV (reference sequence). The CDR3 totals 15 residues. V was clipped by 5 bases and J by 3 bases; unmatched bases: 4. The CDR3 nucleotides are TGTGCCAGCAGTAAGGGGGACAGGGACACCGGGGAGCTGTTTTTT. This codes for CASSKGDRDTGELFF.

This clonotype showed up just once. The chain joins TRBV20-1 to TRBJ2-7; no reliable D call. Trimming pared 2 bases from V and 3 bases from J, leaving 5 bases between. The germline V gene has CDR1 DFQATT and CDR2 SNEGSKA (reference sequence). CDR3 length: 11 amino acids. This chain's CDR3 is CSARNVYEQYF. The CDR3 DNA sequence: TGCAGTGCTAGAAACGTCTACGAGCAGTACTTC.

In this sample, this clonotype turned up a few times. V is TRBV3-1 and J is TRBJ2-1; D might be TRBD2 (6 bases). The CDR3 covers 14 residues. Deletions cut 4 bases from V and 5 bases from J, with 12 bases between. Germline V lookup: CDR1 LGHDT, CDR2 YNNKEL (reference sequence). The CDR3: CASSPGGPNNEQFF. DNA for the CDR3: TGTGCCAGCAGCCCCGGGGGTCCCAACAATGAGCAGTTCTTC.

This clonotype has ten or more counts. The rearrangement links TRBV12-3 or TRBV12-4 to TRBJ2-1; D remains unclear. The CDR3 sequence is 11 residues long. The V end lost 6 bases, the J end lost 4 bases, and 4 bases lay between the germline ends. The CDR3 loop reads CASSGYNEQFF. The CDR3 nucleotides are TGTGCCAGCAGCGGTTACAATGAGCAGTTCTTC.

V and J are TRBV5-1 and TRBJ2-3; maybe TRBD1 (5 bases). V lost 5 bases to trimming and J lost 4 bases, with 20 bases between them. Germline loops: CDR1 SGHRS, CDR2 YFSETQ. The CDR3 has 16 amino acids. The CDR3 spells CASRLSPHSRADTQYF. The CDR3 coding sequence is TGCGCCAGCAGATTATCACCCCATAGCAGGGCAGATACGCAGTATTTT.

This chain uses TRBV3-1 with TRBJ1-5, with D unclear. Germline V gene data show CDR1 as LGHDT and CDR2 as YNNKEL (reference sequence). The CDR3 consists of 15 residues. V was shortened by 0 bases and J by 0 bases, with 6 bases between the two germline ends. CDR3 in DNA: TGTGCCAGCAGCCAAGATCGAAGTAGCAATCAGCCCCAGCATTTT. It translates to CASSQDRSSNQPQHF.

This clonotype has more than one count but fewer than ten. This sequence joins TRBV20-1 and TRBJ2-1, with 7 positions matching TRBD2. Germline lookup yields CDR1 DFQATT and CDR2 SNEGSKA (reference sequence). The CDR3 consists of 15 residues. V gave up 5 bases and J gave up 6 bases; unmatched junction bases: 13. The CDR3 loop is CSAARTREVGNEQFF. Written as DNA, the CDR3 is TGCAGTGCTGCCAGGACCCGGGAGGTCGGCAATGAGCAGTTCTTC.

The genes are TRBV12-3 or TRBV12-4 and TRBJ1-4, with D tentatively TRBD1 (5 bases). V lost 7 bases, J lost 0 bases, and 12 bases lay in between. The CDR3 is 15 residues long. The CDR3 DNA reads as TGTGCCAGCATGAGGGGAGATGCAACTAATGAAAAACTGTTTTTT. It yields the protein CASMRGDATNEKLFF.

The J gene is TRBJ1-5, the V gene TRBV5-6; 7 bases map to TRBD1. The germline CDR1 and CDR2 sequences are SGHDT and YYEEEE. The trim removed 1 base at V and 7 bases at J, leaving 5 bases unmatched. CDR3 length equals 14 residues. The CDR3 sequence is CASSLWQGDQPQHF. In DNA form, the CDR3 reads TGTGCCAGCAGCTTGTGGCAGGGGGACCAGCCCCAGCATTTT. The entire variable domain, with the rest obtained from reference TRBV5-6 and TRBJ1-5, is as follows: DAGVTQSPTHLIKTRGQQVTLRCSPKSGHDTVSWYQQALGQGPQFIFQYYEEEERQRGNFPDRFSGHQFPNYSSELNVNALLLGDSALYLCASSLWQGDQPQHFGDGTRLSIL.